This T cell receptor beta chain was obtained from a study of blood T cell repertoires in COVID-19. Study-level information: From the United States, Italy and Spain came samples of acute and convalescent COVID-19. PBMCs, B-cell-depleted T cells, or T cells were the source of the cDNA or gDNA that made up the material.

The protocol was immunoSEQ multiplex PCR, while the TCRdb copy is restricted to in-frame clones and leaves out a portion. Of about 40,000 clones in the sample, 65% to 85% were seen once. The germline V gene encodes CDR1 SGHTA and CDR2 FQGNSA. J gave up 7 bases and V 5 bases, and 11 bases lay outside the gene matches. This CDR3 spans 15 amino acids. The material sequenced was peripheral blood. The TCR originated in an elderly man with active or convalescent COVID-19. The chain uses TRBV7-2 and TRBJ1-5; 7 bases agree with TRBD1. The DNA for the CDR3 is TGTGCCAGCAGCCCACAGACAGGGTATCTCCAGCCCCAGCATTTT. This translates into CASSPQTGYLQPQHF.